This T cell receptor (beta chain) was obtained from a study of T cell repertoires in cytomegalovirus infection. Study details: Public signatures in TCR beta pointed to CMV infection and matching HLA type.

V was pared by 6 bases and J by 4 bases, with 7 bases of the junction left unmatched. This CDR3 has 15 amino acids. This clonotype was seen many times. The antigen is unknown. TCRdb re-derived calls from the reads in MiXCR, one entry per CDR3 protein. The sample carries about 330,000 distinct CDR3 sequences, more than 8% recorded once. Overall study findings and caveats: CMV-specific TCR beta clonotypes restricted by HLA-C dominated the ex vivo response. Accumulated public TCR beta family frequency recognized individuals carrying CMV together with the relevant HLA.

The sample was PBMCs. The genes are TRBV12-3 or TRBV12-4 and TRBJ1-2, with 11 bases identical to TRBD1. The TCR originated in a human donor in good health (CMV status not recorded). Some clones in this sample may be carry-over from other donors' samples. The CDR3 DNA sequence: TGTGCCAGCAGCCGCGGGACAGGGGGTCCCTATGGCTACACCTTC. Translation: CASSRGTGGPYGYTF.